This TCR beta chain was captured in a study of Graves' ophthalmopathy and Graves' hyperthyroidism. At the level of the study: Peripheral blood was gathered at the point of initial diagnosis, before any treatment started.

Newly diagnosed hyperthyroidism donors, aged 18 to 65, duration under 2 months. This clonotype was recorded many times. Germline CDR1 reads SGHVS; CDR2 reads FQNEAQ. V was trimmed by 0 bases and J by 0 bases, leaving 11 bases between them. The CDR3 loop spans 16 amino acids. CDR3 regions of TCR beta were amplified from RNA transcripts. RT-PCR with HTBI primers came first, then second-round multiplex PCR. Via MiXCR, TCRdb re-called the multiplex PCR reads, giving one row per CDR3 protein. The sample shows 300,000 to 500,000 distinct CDR3 sequences, approximately 15% of them seen only once. This chain connects TRBV7-8 to TRBJ1-1; a weak D match, TRBD1 (5 bases). Source material: peripheral blood. This clonotype was sampled from a woman under 30 with stable Graves' hyperthyroidism. The CDR3 spells CASSLASTGLNTEAFF. The CDR3 bases are TGTGCCAGCAGCTTAGCGTCCACAGGCCTGAACACTGAAGCTTTCTTT.